This T cell receptor beta chain was sequenced during a study of metastatic and nonmetastatic thyroid tumors. As for the study in general: Repertoire data that came from the blood and tumor or nodule tissue of malignant and benign thyroid patients were compared.

All patients reached thyroid surgery having received no treatment beforehand. CDR1 is SGHAT, CDR2 FQNNGV, per germline. This CDR3 region has 14 residues. Trimming took 5 bases from V and 8 from J, leaving 13 bases between them. Using MiXCR, TCRdb re-called clones from the PCR reads. The data hold some 19,000 clones, with around a third observed a single time. The TCR sequence derives from a female donor with papillary thyroid cancer or a benign thyroid nodule (not recorded which). Some clones in this sample may be carry-over from other donors' samples. Sequenced sample: adjacent normal tissue. J is TRBJ1-6 and V is TRBV11-2, with no clear D. The CDR3: CASSLGLWDSPLHF. For the CDR3, the DNA is TGTGCCAGCAGCCTAGGACTGTGGGATTCACCCCTCCACTTT.